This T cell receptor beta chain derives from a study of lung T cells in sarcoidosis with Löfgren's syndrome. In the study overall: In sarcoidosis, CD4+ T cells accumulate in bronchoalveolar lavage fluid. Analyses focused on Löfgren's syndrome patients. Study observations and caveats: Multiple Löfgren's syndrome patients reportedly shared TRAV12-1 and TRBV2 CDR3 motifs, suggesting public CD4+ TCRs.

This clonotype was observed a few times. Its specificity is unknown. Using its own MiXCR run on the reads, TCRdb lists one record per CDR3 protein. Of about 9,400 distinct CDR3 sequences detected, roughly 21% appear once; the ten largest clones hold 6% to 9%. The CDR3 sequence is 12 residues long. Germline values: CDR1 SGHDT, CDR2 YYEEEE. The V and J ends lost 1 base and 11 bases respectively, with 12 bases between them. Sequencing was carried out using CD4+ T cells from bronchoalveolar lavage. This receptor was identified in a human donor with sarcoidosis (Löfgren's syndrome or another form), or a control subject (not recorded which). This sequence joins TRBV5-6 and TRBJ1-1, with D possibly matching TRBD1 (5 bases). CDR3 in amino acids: CASSLPQGRAFF. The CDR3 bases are TGTGCCAGCAGCTTGCCTCAGGGCCGGGCTTTCTTT.